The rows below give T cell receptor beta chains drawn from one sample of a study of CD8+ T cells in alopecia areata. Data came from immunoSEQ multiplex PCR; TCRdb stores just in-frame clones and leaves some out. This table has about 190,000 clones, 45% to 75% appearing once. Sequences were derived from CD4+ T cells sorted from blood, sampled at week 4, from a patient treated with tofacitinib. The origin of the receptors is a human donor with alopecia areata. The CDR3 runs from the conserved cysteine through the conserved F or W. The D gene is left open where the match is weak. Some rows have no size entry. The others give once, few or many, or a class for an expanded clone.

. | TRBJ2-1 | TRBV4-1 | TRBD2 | TGCGCCAGCAGCCGAGAACTAGCGGGGAGCTCCTACAATGAGCAGTTCTTC | CASSRELAGSSYNEQFF
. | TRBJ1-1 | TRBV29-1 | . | TGCAGCGTGGCGACAGTGAACACTGAAGCTTTCTTT | CSVATVNTEAFF
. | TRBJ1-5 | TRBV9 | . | TGTGCCAGCAGCGTAGGGGTACAGGGTGTCCAGCCCCAGCATTTT | CASSVGVQGVQPQHF
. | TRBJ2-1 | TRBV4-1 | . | TGCGCCAGCAGCCAAGACCAGGGGACCCTTTACAATGAGCAGTTCTTC | CASSQDQGTLYNEQFF
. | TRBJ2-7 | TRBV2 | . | TGTGCCAGCAGTCTTGGAGGAGAGCAGTACTTC | CASSLGGEQYF
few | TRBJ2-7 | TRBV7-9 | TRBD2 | TGTGCCAGCAGCGTAGCGGGTCTCTACGAGCAGTACTTC | CASSVAGLYEQYF
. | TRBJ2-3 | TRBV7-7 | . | TGTGCTAGCAGCCTACGGGACTCGAGCACAGATACGCAGTATTTT | CASSLRDSSTDTQYF
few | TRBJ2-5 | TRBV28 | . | TGTGCCAGCAGTTTATTCGCGCGAGGGACCCAGTACTTC | CASSLFARGTQYF
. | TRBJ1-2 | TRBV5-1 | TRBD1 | TGCGCCAGCACTCCGGGACAGGGCTGGGGCTACACCTTC | CASTPGQGWGYTF
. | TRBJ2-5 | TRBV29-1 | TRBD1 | TGCAGCGTCCGGGACAGGGGAGTGATAGAGACCCAGTACTTC | CSVRDRGVIETQYF
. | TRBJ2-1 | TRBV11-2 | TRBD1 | TGTGCCAGCAGCTCCGGGACAGTGAGTTACAATGAGCAGTTCTTC | CASSSGTVSYNEQFF
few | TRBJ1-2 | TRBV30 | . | TGTGCCTGGAGTGTGATTGGGGATGGCTACACCTTC | CAWSVIGDGYTF
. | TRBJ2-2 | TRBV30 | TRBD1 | TGTGCCTGGAGCCAGCCGGACAGGGTAGTTGCCGGGGAGCTGTTTTTT | CAWSQPDRVVAGELFF
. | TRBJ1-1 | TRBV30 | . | TGTGCCTGGAGGCGGAGGGGGGTTAGAGACACTGAAGCTTTCTTT | CAWRRRGVRDTEAFF
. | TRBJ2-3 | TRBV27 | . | TGTGCCAGCAGTTTTTCCCTCCCGGGCACAGATACGCAGTATTTT | CASSFSLPGTDTQYF
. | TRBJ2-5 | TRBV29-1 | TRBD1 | TGCAGCGTTGATCCGGACAGGGTCCAAGAGACCCAGTACTTC | CSVDPDRVQETQYF
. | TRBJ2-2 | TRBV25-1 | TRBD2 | TGTGCCAGCAGTTCTGCGGGAGGAGGGGCGGAGGAGCTGTTTTTT | CASSSAGGGAEELFF
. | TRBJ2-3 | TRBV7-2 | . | TGTGCCAGCAGCTTAGGGTCTCCAGATACGCAGTATTTT | CASSLGSPDTQYF
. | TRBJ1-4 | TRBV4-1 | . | TGCGCCAGCAGCCAAGTATCAGCCTTAAATGAAAAACTGTTTTTT | CASSQVSALNEKLFF
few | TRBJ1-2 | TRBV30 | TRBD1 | TGTGCCTGGGCCGGGACAGGGGGTGGCTACACCTTC | CAWAGTGGGYTF
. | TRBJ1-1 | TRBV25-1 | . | TGTGCCAGCAGTGACCGCTCCAACACTGAAGCTTTCTTT | CASSDRSNTEAFF
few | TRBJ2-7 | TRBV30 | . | TGTGCCTGGAGTGTTGGCTACGAGCAGTACTTC | CAWSVGYEQYF